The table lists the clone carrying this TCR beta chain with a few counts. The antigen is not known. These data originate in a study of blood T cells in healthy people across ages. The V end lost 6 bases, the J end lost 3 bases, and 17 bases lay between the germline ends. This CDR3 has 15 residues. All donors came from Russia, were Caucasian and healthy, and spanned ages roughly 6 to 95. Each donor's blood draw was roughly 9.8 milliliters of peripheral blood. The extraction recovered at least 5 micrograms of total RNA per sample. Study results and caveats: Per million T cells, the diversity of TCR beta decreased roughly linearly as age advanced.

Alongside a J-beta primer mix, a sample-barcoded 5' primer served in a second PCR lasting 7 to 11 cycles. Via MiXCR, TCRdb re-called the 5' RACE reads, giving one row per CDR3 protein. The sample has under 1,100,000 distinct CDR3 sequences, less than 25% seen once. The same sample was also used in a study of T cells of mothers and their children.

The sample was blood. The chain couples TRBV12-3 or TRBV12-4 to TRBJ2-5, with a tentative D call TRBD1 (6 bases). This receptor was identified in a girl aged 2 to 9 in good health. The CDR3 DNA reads TGTGCCAGCAGCGCCCTAGGACAGAAGGAAGAGACCCAGTACTTC. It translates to CASSALGQKEETQYF.